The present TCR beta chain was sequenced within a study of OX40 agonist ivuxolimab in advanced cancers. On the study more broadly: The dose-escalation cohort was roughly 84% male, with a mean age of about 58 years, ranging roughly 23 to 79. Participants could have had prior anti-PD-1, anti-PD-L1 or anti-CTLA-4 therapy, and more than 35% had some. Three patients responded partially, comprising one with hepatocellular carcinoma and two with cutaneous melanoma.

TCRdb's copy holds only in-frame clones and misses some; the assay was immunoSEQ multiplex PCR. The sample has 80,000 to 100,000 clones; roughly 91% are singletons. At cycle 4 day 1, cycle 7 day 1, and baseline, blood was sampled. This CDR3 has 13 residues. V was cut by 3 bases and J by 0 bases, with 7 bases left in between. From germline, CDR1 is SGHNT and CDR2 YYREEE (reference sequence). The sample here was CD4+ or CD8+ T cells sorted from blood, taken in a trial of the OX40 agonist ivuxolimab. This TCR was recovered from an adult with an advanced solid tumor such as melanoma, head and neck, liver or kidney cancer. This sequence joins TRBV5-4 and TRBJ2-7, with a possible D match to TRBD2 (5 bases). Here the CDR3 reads CASSWEHSYEQYF. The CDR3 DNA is TGTGCCAGCAGCTGGGAGCACTCCTACGAGCAGTACTTC.